The TCR beta chain described here comes from a study of T-cell reconstitution after alpha-beta-depleted transplantation in children. Unique molecular identifiers tagged the TCRbeta library. TCRdb recomputed calls from the PCR reads with MiXCR, one row per CDR3 protein. The sample shows about 200,000 distinct CDR3 sequences, 5.5% to 7% of them seen only once. This clonotype was seen more than once but under ten times. This CDR3 is 15 amino acids long. The trim removed 1 base at V and 5 bases at J, leaving 4 bases unmatched. Per germline, CDR1 LNHDA and CDR2 SQIVND (reference sequence). Sequences were derived from PBMCs, sampled before TCRalphabeta/CD19-depleted stem cell transplant. This sequence originates from a boy between 2 and 10 years old with acute lymphoblastic leukemia, due to receive a stem cell transplant. The chain carries TRBV19 and TRBJ2-1, with 8 bases fitting TRBD2. The CDR3 DNA reads as TGTGCCAGTAGTATAGGGAGCGGGGGCCACAATGAGCAGTTCTTC. Its translation is CASSIGSGGHNEQFF.